The 20 T cell receptor beta chains reported below all come from one sample, sequenced in a study of Graves' ophthalmopathy and Graves' hyperthyroidism. The sequenced template was RNA, covering the TCR beta CDR3 region. An opening RT-PCR round employed HTBI primers and preceded a second-round multiplex PCR. TCRdb reprocessed the multiplex PCR reads with MiXCR, giving one entry per CDR3 protein. The table has about 620,000 distinct CDR3 sequences, 22% seen once. Specimen: peripheral blood. The receptors shown here come from a young woman with stable Graves' hyperthyroidism. Some clones in this sample may be carry-over from other donors' samples.

This clonotype was observed at least ten times. The J gene is TRBJ1-1, the V gene TRBV7-9; D is ambiguous. CDR3 length: 15 amino acids. Germline V gene data show CDR1 as SEHNR and CDR2 as FQNEAQ (reference sequence). Trimming shortened V by 3 bases and J by 1 base, and 12 bases separated the two germline ends. The CDR3 loop is CASSFYSGRNTEAFF. The CDR3 DNA sequence: TGTGCCAGCAGCTTTTACTCGGGAAGGAACACTGAAGCTTTCTTT.

In its sample, this clonotype was seen a few times. The V and J genes are TRBV30 and TRBJ2-2; no clear D gene. The V end was cut by 3 bases, the J end by 0 bases, with 14 bases between. The CDR3 is made up of 16 amino acids. Germline lookup yields CDR1 GTSNPN and CDR2 SVGIG (reference sequence). The CDR3: CAWSPLKGANTGELFF. The CDR3 region has the DNA TGTGCCTGGAGCCCCTTGAAGGGCGCGAACACCGGGGAGCTGTTTTTT. The full variable domain, rest sourced from reference TRBV30 and TRBJ2-2, is SQTIHQWPATLVQPVGSPLSLECTVEGTSNPNLYWYRQAAGRGLQLLFYSVGIGQISSEVPQNLSASRPQDRQFILSSKKLLLSDSGFYLCAWSPLKGANTGELFFGEGSRLTVL.

This chain connects TRBV29-1 to TRBJ2-7, with unresolved D. The CDR3 extends over 12 amino acids. Trimming pared 6 bases from V and 2 bases from J, leaving 11 bases between. The germline CDR1 and CDR2 sequences are SQVTM and ANQGSEA. CDR3 bases: TGCAGCGTGACGGACGCCCCCTACGAGCAGTACTTC. This translates into CSVTDAPYEQYF.

The chain combines TRBV11-2 with TRBJ2-7, with a tentative D call TRBD2 (6 bases). Germline V CDR1 and CDR2: SGHAT, FQNNGV. This CDR3 spans 16 amino acids. Trimming removed 7 bases at V and 1 base at J, with 20 bases between. CDR3 bases: TGTGCCAGCACCGATCGGTGGATCCGGGGGTCCTACGAGCAGTACTTC. This sequence encodes CASTDRWIRGSYEQYF.

This clonotype was counted between two and nine times. V usage is TRBV12-3 or TRBV12-4 and J usage is TRBJ1-1, with D hard to call. This CDR3 spans 14 amino acids. The germline V and J ends were trimmed by 5 bases and 2 bases, with 12 bases remaining between them. The CDR3 protein is CASSAAVGNTEAFF. The CDR3 bases are TGTGCCAGCAGTGCTGCGGTGGGTAACACTGAAGCTTTCTTT.

This clonotype was counted between two and nine times. The chain links TRBV19 to TRBJ2-5; 14 nucleotides align to TRBD2. CDR1 and CDR2 from the germline V gene are LNHDA and SQIVND (reference sequence). The CDR3 extends over 15 amino acids. J lost 2 bases, V lost 8 bases, and 4 bases had no gene match. CDR3 nucleotides: TGTGCCAGTGCCGGGACTAGCGGGGGACAAGAGACCCAGTACTTC. Translating it yields CASAGTSGGQETQYF.

This clonotype has just a few counts. V gene TRBV30 combines with J gene TRBJ1-2; D remains ambiguous. The CDR3 sequence is 13 residues long. Trimming pared 4 bases from V and 1 base from J, leaving 10 bases between. Per germline, CDR1 GTSNPN and CDR2 SVGIG (reference sequence). For the CDR3, the DNA is TGTGCCTGGATCGAGTTCGATAACTATGGCTACACCTTC. Translated: CAWIEFDNYGYTF. The variable domain in full, with the rest retrieved from reference TRBV30 and TRBJ1-2, is SQTIHQWPATLVQPVGSPLSLECTVEGTSNPNLYWYRQAAGRGLQLLFYSVGIGQISSEVPQNLSASRPQDRQFILSSKKLLLSDSGFYLCAWIEFDNYGYTFGSGTRLTVV.

This clonotype has ten or more counts. The rearrangement links TRBV6-1 to TRBJ2-2, with D maybe TRBD1 (6 bases). V lost 8 bases to trimming and J lost 4 bases, with 17 bases between them. This CDR3 comprises 15 residues. Germline loops: CDR1 MNHNS, CDR2 SASEGT. DNA of the CDR3: TGTGCCAGCCGGGGCCAGGGGAAGGTCACCGGGGAGCTGTTTTTT. Its protein is CASRGQGKVTGELFF.

The sample holds many counts of this clonotype. The V call is TRBV12-3 or TRBV12-4, the J call TRBJ1-2; possible D gene TRBD1, 5 bases. Between the trimmed V and J ends, which lost 3 bases and 0 bases, there was a span of 11 bases. The length of the CDR3 is 15 residues. The DNA of the CDR3 is TGTGCCAGCAGTTTTGCGGGGGAAGCTAACTATGGCTACACCTTC. This sequence encodes CASSFAGEANYGYTF.

This clonotype was seen many times. The rearrangement joins TRBV5-1 to TRBJ2-5; D unclear. This CDR3 has 11 amino acids. V lost 0 bases and J lost 9, with 6 bases in between. Germline V gives CDR1 SGHRS, CDR2 YFSETQ. The CDR3 is CASSLGRAQYF. Written as DNA, the CDR3 is TGCGCCAGCAGCTTGGGTCGGGCCCAGTACTTC.

The chain recombines TRBV12-3 or TRBV12-4 with TRBJ2-5; D not certain. The CDR3 extends over 16 amino acids. Trimming took off 6 bases at V and 5 bases at J, with 22 bases between the two ends. CDR3 loop: CASSPYSVDVGETQYF. Written as DNA, the CDR3 is TGTGCCAGCAGCCCCTACTCGGTTGATGTGGGCGAGACCCAGTACTTC.

About this clonotype itself: One junction end disagrees with the germline gene, perhaps due to a read error. The chain joins TRBV11-2 to TRBJ1-2; D call uncertain. The length of the CDR3 is 12 residues. CDR1 is SGHAT and CDR2 is FQNNGV in the germline V gene. The CDR3 loop is CACSLEKNGYTF. CDR3 coding DNA: TGTGCCTGCAGCTTAGAAAAGAATGGCTACACCTTC.

This chain connects TRBV28 to TRBJ1-6, with 9 nucleotides matching TRBD1. Germline V gives CDR1 MDHEN, CDR2 SYDVKM. Trimming removed 4 bases from V and 9 bases from J; junction bases left unmatched: 7. The CDR3 sequence is 15 residues long. The DNA for the CDR3 is TGTGCCAGCAGTTCGGGACAGGGTCTAGGTTCACCCCTCCACTTT. Its translation is CASSSGQGLGSPLHF.

In this sample, this clonotype turned up many times. The CDR3 DNA sequence: TGTGCCAGCAGCTTGAGGACCCCTATGAACACTGAAGCTTTCTTT. Encoded protein: CASSLRTPMNTEAFF. The rearrangement joins TRBV12-3 or TRBV12-4 to TRBJ1-1; D call uncertain. The ends were cut back, 6 bases at V and 0 bases at J, with 14 bases in the middle. The CDR3 totals 15 residues.

The chain carries TRBV19 and TRBJ2-7; TRBD2 matches 8 bases. The CDR3 extends over 15 amino acids. Trimming at V came to 10 bases and at J to 0 bases, leaving 11 bases not matched to a gene. Germline CDR1 and CDR2: LNHDA and SQIVND (reference sequence). CDR3 loop: CATTIGRGSSYEQYF. In nucleotides, the CDR3 is TGTGCCACCACTATCGGGAGGGGTAGCTCCTACGAGCAGTACTTC.

This clonotype was seen repeatedly, ten times or more. V gene TRBV5-1 combines with J gene TRBJ2-6; D could derive from TRBD1 or TRBD2 (5 bases each). Trimming shortened V by 4 bases and J by 2 bases, and 22 bases separated the two germline ends. The CDR3 sequence is 19 residues long. The germline CDR1 and CDR2 sequences are SGHRS and YFSETQ. The CDR3 here is CASSVSLRGHRAGANVLTF. CDR3 nucleotides: TGCGCCAGCAGCGTATCACTCCGGGGCCACCGGGCTGGGGCCAACGTCCTGACTTTC.

The chain carries TRBV12-3 or TRBV12-4 and TRBJ2-3, with 8 bases matching TRBD2. The CDR3 covers 15 residues. After removal of 5 bases from V and 7 bases from J, the junction contained 11 bases not matched to a gene. The CDR3 nucleotides read TGTGCCAGCAGTCTCCCGGGGGGGCAGTCATATACGCAGTATTTT. Residues: CASSLPGGQSYTQYF.

This clonotype showed up many times. V usage is TRBV20-1 and J usage is TRBJ1-1, with D unresolved. CDR3 length equals 11 residues. Germline assignment: CDR1 DFQATT and CDR2 SNEGSKA (reference sequence). V shed 6 bases and J shed 2 bases, with 7 bases lying between them. In DNA form, the CDR3 reads TGCAGTGCAGCAGCAAACACTGAAGCTTTCTTT. It codes for CSAAANTEAFF.

This clonotype was detected many times. The gene calls are TRBV28 and TRBJ1-5; D is possibly TRBD1 (6 bases). V was cut by 6 bases and J by 2 bases, with 20 bases left in between. The V gene's germline CDR1 is MDHEN and CDR2 SYDVKM. CDR3 length equals 17 residues. The CDR3 sequence is CASSPQGRGDRNQPQHF. DNA for the CDR3: TGTGCCAGCAGCCCCCAGGGGCGGGGGGATCGCAATCAGCCCCAGCATTTT. The complete variable domain, with remaining parts taken from reference TRBV28 and TRBJ1-5, reads DVKVTQSSRYLVKRTGEKVFLECVQDMDHENMFWYRQDPGLGLRLIYFSYDVKMKEKGDIPEGYSVSREKKERFSLILESASTNQTSMYLCASSPQGRGDRNQPQHFGDGTRLSIL.

At least ten counts were recorded for this clonotype. The chain links TRBV6-5 to TRBJ1-1; tentatively, D is TRBD1 (5 bases). CDR3 length: 15 amino acids. V gave up 2 bases and J gave up 2 bases, with 12 bases separating them. Germline CDR1 is MNHEY and CDR2 is SVGAGI. The CDR3 protein is CASSYAGVGNTEAFF. CDR3 sequence (DNA): TGTGCCAGCAGTTACGCGGGGGTTGGAAACACTGAAGCTTTCTTT.